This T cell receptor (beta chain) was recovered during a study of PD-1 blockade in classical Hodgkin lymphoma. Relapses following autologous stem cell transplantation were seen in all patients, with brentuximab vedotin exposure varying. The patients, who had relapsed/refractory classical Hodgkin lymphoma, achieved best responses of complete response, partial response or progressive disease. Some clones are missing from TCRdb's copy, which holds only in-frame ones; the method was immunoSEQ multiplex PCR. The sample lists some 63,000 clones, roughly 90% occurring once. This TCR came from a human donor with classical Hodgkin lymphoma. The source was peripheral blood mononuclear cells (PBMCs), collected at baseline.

The CDR3 sequence: CASSLDLGPDQETQYF. The CDR3 nucleotides read TGTGCCAGCAGCTTGGACTTGGGACCGGACCAAGAGACCCAGTACTTC. This chain links TRBV5-6 with TRBJ2-5; TRBD1 or TRBD2 may be the D gene (5 bases each). V was clipped by 0 bases and J by 0 bases, with 12 bases between them. This CDR3 has 16 residues. The germline CDR1 and CDR2 sequences are SGHDT and YYEEEE.